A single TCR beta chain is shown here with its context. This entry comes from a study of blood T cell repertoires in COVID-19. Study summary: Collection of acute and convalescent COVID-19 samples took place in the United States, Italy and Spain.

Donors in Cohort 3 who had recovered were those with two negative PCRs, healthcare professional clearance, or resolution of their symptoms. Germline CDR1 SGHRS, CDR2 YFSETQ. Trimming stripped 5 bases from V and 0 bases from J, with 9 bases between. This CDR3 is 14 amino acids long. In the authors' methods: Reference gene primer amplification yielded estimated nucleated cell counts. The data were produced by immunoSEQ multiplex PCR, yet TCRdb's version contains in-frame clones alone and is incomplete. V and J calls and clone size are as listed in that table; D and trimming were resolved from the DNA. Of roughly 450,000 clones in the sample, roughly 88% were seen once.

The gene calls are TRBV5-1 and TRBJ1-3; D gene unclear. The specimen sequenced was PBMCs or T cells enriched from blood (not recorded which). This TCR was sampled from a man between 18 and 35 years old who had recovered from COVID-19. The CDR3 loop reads CASSMEVSGNTIYF. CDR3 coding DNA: TGCGCCAGCAGTATGGAGGTCTCTGGAAACACCATATATTTT.